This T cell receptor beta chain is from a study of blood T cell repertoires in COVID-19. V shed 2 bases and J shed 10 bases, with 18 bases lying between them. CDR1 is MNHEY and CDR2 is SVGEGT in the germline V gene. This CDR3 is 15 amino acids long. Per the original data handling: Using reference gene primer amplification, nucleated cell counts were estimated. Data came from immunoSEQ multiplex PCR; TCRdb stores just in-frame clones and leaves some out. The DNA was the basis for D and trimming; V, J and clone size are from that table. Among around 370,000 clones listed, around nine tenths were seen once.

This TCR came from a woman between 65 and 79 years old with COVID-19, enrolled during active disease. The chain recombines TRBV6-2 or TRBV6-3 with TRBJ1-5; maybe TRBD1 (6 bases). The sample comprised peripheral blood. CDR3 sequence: CASSYARQADVPQHF. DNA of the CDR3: TGTGCCAGCAGTTACGCGCGACAGGCGGACGTTCCCCAGCATTTT.